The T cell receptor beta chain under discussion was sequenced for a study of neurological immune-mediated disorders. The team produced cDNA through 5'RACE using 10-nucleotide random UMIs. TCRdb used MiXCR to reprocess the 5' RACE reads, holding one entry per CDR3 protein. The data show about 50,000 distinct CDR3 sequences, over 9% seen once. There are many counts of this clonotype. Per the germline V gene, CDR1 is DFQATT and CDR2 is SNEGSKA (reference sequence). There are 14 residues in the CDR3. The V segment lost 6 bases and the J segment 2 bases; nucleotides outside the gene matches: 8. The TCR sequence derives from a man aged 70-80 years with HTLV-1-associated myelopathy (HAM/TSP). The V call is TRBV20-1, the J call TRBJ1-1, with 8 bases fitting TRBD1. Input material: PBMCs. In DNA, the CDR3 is TGCAGTGCCCACAGGGGGGCCCTAAACACTGAAGCTTTCTTT. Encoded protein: CSAHRGALNTEAFF.